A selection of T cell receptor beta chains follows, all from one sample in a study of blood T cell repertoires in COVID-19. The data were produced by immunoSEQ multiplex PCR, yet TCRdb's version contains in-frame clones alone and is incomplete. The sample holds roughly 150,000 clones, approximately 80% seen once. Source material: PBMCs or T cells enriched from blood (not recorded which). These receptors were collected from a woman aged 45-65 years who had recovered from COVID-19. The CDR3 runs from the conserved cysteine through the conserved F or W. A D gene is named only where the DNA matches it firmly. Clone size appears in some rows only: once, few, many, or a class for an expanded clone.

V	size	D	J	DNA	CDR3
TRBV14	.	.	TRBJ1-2	TGTGCCAGCAGCCAAGGCCGACAGTACTATGGCTACACCTTC	CASSQGRQYYGYTF
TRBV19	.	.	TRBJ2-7	TGTGCCAGTAGTATAGATCGGTCTAAGCAGTACTTC	CASSIDRSKQYF
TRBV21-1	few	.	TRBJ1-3	TGTGCCAGCCCCTCCCGGTGCTCTGGAAACACCATATATTTT	CASPSRCSGNTIYF
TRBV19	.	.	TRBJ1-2	TGTGCCAGTTCTAAGATCTCCCCAAACGGAGGGAGCTACTATGGCTACACCTTC	CASSKISPNGGSYYGYTF
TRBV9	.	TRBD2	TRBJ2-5	TGTGCCAGCAGCGTAGGGCCTAGCGGCGCCGGGGGGGAGACCCAGTACTTC	CASSVGPSGAGGETQYF
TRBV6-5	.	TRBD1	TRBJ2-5	TGTGCCAGCAGCGTTGGGACAGGGGTACGAGAGACCCAGTACTTC	CASSVGTGVRETQYF
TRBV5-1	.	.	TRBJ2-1	TGCGCCAGCAACCCCGGGACAAACGATTTTACCGGATACAATGAGCAGTTCTTC	CASNPGTNDFTGYNEQFF
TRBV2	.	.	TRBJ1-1	TGTGCCAGCAGCCTGGCAGGCGCTAACTTGAACACTGAAGCTTTCTTT	CASSLAGANLNTEAFF
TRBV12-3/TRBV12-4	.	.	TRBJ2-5	TGTGCCAGCGCGAGGCAAGAGACCCAGTACTTC	CASARQETQYF
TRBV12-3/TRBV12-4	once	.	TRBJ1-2	TGTGCCACGGGCCGAGCGGGCCTCTATGGCTACACCTTC	CATGRAGLYGYTF
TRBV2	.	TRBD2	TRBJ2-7	TGTGCCAGCAGTGAGTCCGGGGGGAAATCCCACGAGCAGTACTTC	CASSESGGKSHEQYF
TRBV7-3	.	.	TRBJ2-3	TGTGCCAGCAGCTTAAATCCTGGGGGCGCAGGGGATACGCAGTATTTT	CASSLNPGGAGDTQYF
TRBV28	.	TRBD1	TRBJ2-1	TGTGCCAGCAGTTCCGGGGACAGATACAATGAGCAGTTCTTC	CASSSGDRYNEQFF
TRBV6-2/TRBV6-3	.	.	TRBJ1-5	TGTGCCAGCAGTTCGGACAGACATATCCTTTTACAGCCCCAGCATTTT	CASSSDRHILLQPQHF